A single T cell receptor beta chain is shown here with its context. Its antigen remains unidentified. Assay: immunoSEQ multiplex PCR; the TCRdb copy retains only in-frame clones and omits some. The sample lists approximately 140,000 clones, 75% to 95% occurring once. This record comes from a study of cytotoxic CD8 clonotypes in ibrutinib-treated CLL. At the level of the study: Enrolment comprised around 11 relapsed/refractory and over 14 treatment-naive patients; under 18 were IGHV unmutated.

Points from the study as a whole: Public clonotypes, found uncommonly, either contracted or stayed stable on treatment.

The sample in question was PBMCs, obtained after 12 months of ibrutinib treatment. The sequence was collected from a human donor with chronic lymphocytic leukemia.

The CDR3 DNA sequence: TGTGCCAGCAGCTTGACTTCGGGTGGCAATCAGCCCCAGCATTTT. Translated, it gives CASSLTSGGNQPQHF. This chain links TRBV7-9 with TRBJ1-5; no clear D gene. This CDR3 has 15 residues. Trimming took 3 bases from V and 2 from J, leaving 11 bases between them. CDR1 and CDR2 from the germline V gene are SEHNR and FQNEAQ (reference sequence). The full variable domain, with the rest looked up from reference TRBV7-9 and TRBJ1-5, is DTGVSQNPRHKITKRGQNVTFRCDPISEHNRLYWYRQTLGQGPEFLTYFQNEAQLEKSRLLSDRFSAERPKGSFSTLEIQRTEQGDSAMYLCASSLTSGGNQPQHFGDGTRLSIL.